Below, 4 T cell receptor beta chains from the same sample are listed, as sequenced in a study of cytomegalovirus exposure and HLA in healthy donors. The PCR ran on 60 Vbeta and 13 Jbeta primers. Libraries were prepared by immunoSEQ multiplex PCR; TCRdb keeps only in-frame clonotypes and omits some of them. The data hold 150,000 or so clones, with over 75% observed a single time. Source material: PBMCs. These receptors were taken from a woman aged 25 to 45 in good health and CMV-seronegative.

The chain couples TRBV7-2 to TRBJ2-5; 7 bases line up with TRBD2. V trimming: 1 base; J trimming: 2 bases; junction bases outside the gene matches: 7. Germline assignment: CDR1 SGHTA and CDR2 FQGNSA. CDR3 length equals 16 residues. The CDR3 DNA sequence: TGTGCCAGCAGCTTAGTAGCTTCGGGGGGACAAGAGACCCAGTACTTC. Its translation: CASSLVASGGQETQYF.

The chain employs TRBV30 and TRBJ2-3, with 10 bases identical to TRBD1. The ends lost 5 bases at V and 3 bases at J; junction bases unmatched: 8. The CDR3 loop spans 15 amino acids. Germline V gives CDR1 GTSNPN, CDR2 SVGIG (reference sequence). The DNA of the CDR3 is TGTGCCTGGGGGCGCCGGGACAGGGGAACAGATACGCAGTATTTT. Its protein product is CAWGRRDRGTDTQYF.

This sequence joins TRBV11-2 and TRBJ2-5; 10 bases are a match to TRBD2. V shed 4 bases, J shed 5 bases, and the junction held 7 bases outside the gene matches. The germline gives CDR1 SGHAT, CDR2 FQNNGV. CDR3 length: 15 residues. CDR3 sequence: CASSSELAGRETQYF. CDR3 DNA sequence: TGTGCCAGCAGCTCGGAACTAGCGGGGCGGGAGACCCAGTACTTC.

The rearrangement joins TRBV7-9 to TRBJ1-6; D unclear. The germline V gene has CDR1 SEHNR and CDR2 FQNEAQ (reference sequence). The CDR3 spans 12 residues. V was shortened by 2 bases and J by 10 bases, with 6 bases between the two germline ends. CDR3 in amino acids: CASSLSSSPLHF. CDR3 coding DNA: TGTGCCAGCAGCTTATCTTCCTCACCCCTCCACTTT.